Listed below are T cell receptor beta chains from one sample, sequenced in a study of shared clonotypes between healthy human individuals. Measured with immunoSEQ multiplex PCR; TCRdb has only the in-frame clones, and not every one. Found here are 2,100,000 or so clones, nearly 97% of them singletons; the top ten hold roughly 0.13%. Sequencing was performed on naive CD4+ T cells sorted from blood. These receptors originate from a man younger than 35 in good health. The CDR3 runs from the conserved cysteine through the conserved F or W. The order of the fields is clone size, J gene, D gene, V gene, CDR3 DNA, CDR3 protein. A D gene is named only where the DNA matches it firmly. The listing skips clone size in some rows; elsewhere it reads once, few, many or a size class.

abundance: -
j_gene: TRBJ1-2
d_gene: TRBD1
v_gene: TRBV7-9
CDR3nt: TGTGCCAGCAGCCCCAGACAGGGGGCCGGAAATGGCTACACCTTC
CDR3aa: CASSPRQGAGNGYTF

abundance: -
j_gene: TRBJ2-3
d_gene: TRBD2
v_gene: TRBV7-3
CDR3nt: TGTGCCAGCAGTTCGCGGGGGGCTAGCACAGATACGCAGTATTTT
CDR3aa: CASSSRGASTDTQYF

abundance: -
j_gene: TRBJ2-7
d_gene: TRBD1
v_gene: TRBV9
CDR3nt: TGTGCCAGCAGTGTAACAGGGGACGTCTCCTACGAGCAGTACTTC
CDR3aa: CASSVTGDVSYEQYF

abundance: -
j_gene: TRBJ2-1
d_gene: TRBD1
v_gene: TRBV7-9
CDR3nt: TGTGCCAGCAGCTTAAGTGTGGACAGGTCCTACAATGAGCAGTTCTTC
CDR3aa: CASSLSVDRSYNEQFF

abundance: few
j_gene: TRBJ2-7
d_gene: -
v_gene: TRBV18
CDR3nt: TGTGCCAGCTCACCAGATTCCTACGAGCAGTACTTC
CDR3aa: CASSPDSYEQYF

abundance: -
j_gene: TRBJ1-4
d_gene: TRBD1
v_gene: TRBV2
CDR3nt: TGTGCCAGCAAACAAATGACGACAGGGCGGATCCTGACTAATGAAAAACTGTTTTTT
CDR3aa: CASKQMTTGRILTNEKLFF

abundance: -
j_gene: TRBJ2-4
d_gene: -
v_gene: TRBV6-6
CDR3nt: TGTGCCAGCAGAGATCAGGAAAACTCCGCCAAAAACATTCAGTACTTC
CDR3aa: CASRDQENSAKNIQYF

abundance: -
j_gene: TRBJ1-2
d_gene: -
v_gene: TRBV30
CDR3nt: TGTGCCTGGAGTGTAGTTCTCAACTATGGCTACACCTTC
CDR3aa: CAWSVVLNYGYTF

abundance: -
j_gene: TRBJ1-4
d_gene: -
v_gene: TRBV19
CDR3nt: TGTGCCAGTAGCGCCGACAGGCGGGGGGAAAAACTGTTTTTT
CDR3aa: CASSADRRGEKLFF

abundance: -
j_gene: TRBJ2-7
d_gene: -
v_gene: TRBV30
CDR3nt: TGTGCCTGGAGTCCGGGCGGGGAATACGAGCAGTACTTC
CDR3aa: CAWSPGGEYEQYF

abundance: once
j_gene: TRBJ1-5
d_gene: TRBD1
v_gene: TRBV6-5
CDR3nt: TGTGCCAGCAGGGTTACAGGGGGTCAGCCCCAGCATTTT
CDR3aa: CASRVTGGQPQHF

abundance: -
j_gene: TRBJ2-1
d_gene: TRBD2
v_gene: TRBV2
CDR3nt: TGTGCCAGCAGGCCTCTAGCGGGGTCCTACAATGAGCAGTTCTTC
CDR3aa: CASRPLAGSYNEQFF

abundance: -
j_gene: TRBJ2-5
d_gene: TRBD1
v_gene: TRBV9
CDR3nt: TGTGCCAGCAGCCCGTGGGACAGCCAAGAGACCCAGTACTTC
CDR3aa: CASSPWDSQETQYF

abundance: -
j_gene: TRBJ1-6
d_gene: TRBD1
v_gene: TRBV6-4
CDR3nt: TGTGCCAGCAGTGACTCACAGGGGGCGGATAATTCACCCCTCCACTTT
CDR3aa: CASSDSQGADNSPLHF

abundance: once
j_gene: TRBJ2-5
d_gene: -
v_gene: TRBV7-9
CDR3nt: TGTGCCAGCAGGGTATCAGGGACGGAACTAATGCCCCAGTACTTC
CDR3aa: CASRVSGTELMPQYF

abundance: once
j_gene: TRBJ1-2
d_gene: TRBD1
v_gene: TRBV28
CDR3nt: TGTGCCAGCAGTATAGATCCGGGACAGGGTTCCGGCTACACCTTC
CDR3aa: CASSIDPGQGSGYTF

abundance: -
j_gene: TRBJ2-1
d_gene: -
v_gene: TRBV5-1
CDR3nt: TGCGCCAGCAGCCAAACATCGGTGGAATACAATGAGCAGTTCTTC
CDR3aa: CASSQTSVEYNEQFF

abundance: -
j_gene: TRBJ1-1
d_gene: -
v_gene: TRBV9
CDR3nt: TGTGCCAGCAGCGTAGAAGGGAACACTGAAGCTTTCTTT
CDR3aa: CASSVEGNTEAFF

abundance: -
j_gene: TRBJ2-5
d_gene: TRBD1
v_gene: TRBV6-5
CDR3nt: TGTGCCAGCAGTTACGGACAGGGGGAACCCCCAGAGACCCAGTACTTC
CDR3aa: CASSYGQGEPPETQYF

abundance: -
j_gene: TRBJ2-2
d_gene: -
v_gene: TRBV4-3
CDR3nt: TGCGCCAGCAGCCCCCGGACCCAGGCCCCCACCGGGGAGCTGTTTTTT
CDR3aa: CASSPRTQAPTGELFF

abundance: -
j_gene: TRBJ2-5
d_gene: -
v_gene: TRBV9
CDR3nt: TGTGCCAGCAGCGTAGTGACCGAAGAGACCCAGTACTTC
CDR3aa: CASSVVTEETQYF

abundance: -
j_gene: TRBJ2-2
d_gene: -
v_gene: TRBV5-5
CDR3nt: TGTGCCAGCAGCCACGGGACGTCGAACACCGGGGAGCTGTTTTTT
CDR3aa: CASSHGTSNTGELFF

abundance: once
j_gene: TRBJ2-1
d_gene: TRBD2
v_gene: TRBV30
CDR3nt: TGTGCCTGGAGTGTCCCCGCAGCGGGAGGCCCGGGCCTCTTGTGGAATGAGCAGTTCTTC
CDR3aa: CAWSVPAAGGPGLLWNEQFF

abundance: -
j_gene: TRBJ1-1
d_gene: -
v_gene: TRBV11-2
CDR3nt: TGTGCCAGCAGCTTAGAAACACCCCTCACTGAAGCTTTCTTT
CDR3aa: CASSLETPLTEAFF

abundance: -
j_gene: TRBJ1-1
d_gene: -
v_gene: TRBV5-5
CDR3nt: TGTGCCAGCAGCTTGTGGATTGAAGCTTTCTTT
CDR3aa: CASSLWIEAFF

abundance: -
j_gene: TRBJ2-2
d_gene: -
v_gene: TRBV5-1
CDR3nt: TGCGCCAGCAGCTTGGGCGGTAGGAACACCGGGGAGCTGTTTTTT
CDR3aa: CASSLGGRNTGELFF

abundance: -
j_gene: TRBJ2-5
d_gene: -
v_gene: TRBV28
CDR3nt: TGTGCCAGCAGGTTAACGGGGTCGGAGACCCAGTACTTC
CDR3aa: CASRLTGSETQYF

abundance: few
j_gene: TRBJ1-3
d_gene: -
v_gene: TRBV11-2
CDR3nt: TGTGCCAGCAGCCTGATAACCGGACAGCACTCTGGAAACACCATATATTTT
CDR3aa: CASSLITGQHSGNTIYF

abundance: -
j_gene: TRBJ1-2
d_gene: -
v_gene: TRBV9
CDR3nt: TGTGCCAGCAGCGCAGCGGGAGCTAACTATGGCTACACCTTC
CDR3aa: CASSAAGANYGYTF

abundance: -
j_gene: TRBJ1-4
d_gene: TRBD1
v_gene: TRBV19
CDR3nt: TGTGCCAGTAGTAGTCGGGACAGGGGTTCGGAAAAACTGTTTTTT
CDR3aa: CASSSRDRGSEKLFF

abundance: -
j_gene: TRBJ1-2
d_gene: TRBD1
v_gene: TRBV2
CDR3nt: TGTGCCAGCAGTGAAGGGGACAGGGGAACCTATGGCTACACCTTC
CDR3aa: CASSEGDRGTYGYTF

abundance: -
j_gene: TRBJ1-5
d_gene: -
v_gene: TRBV11-2
CDR3nt: TGTGCCAGCAGCTTAATCGGCGGGAATCAGCCCCAGCATTTT
CDR3aa: CASSLIGGNQPQHF

abundance: -
j_gene: TRBJ2-7
d_gene: -
v_gene: TRBV6-1
CDR3nt: TGTGCCAGTTCATGGGTCAAATACGAGCAGTACTTC
CDR3aa: CASSWVKYEQYF

abundance: -
j_gene: TRBJ1-1
d_gene: -
v_gene: TRBV6-5
CDR3nt: TGTGCCAGCAGTTACTCACGCAGGGGGAACACTGAAGCTTTCTTT
CDR3aa: CASSYSRRGNTEAFF

abundance: -
j_gene: TRBJ2-3
d_gene: -
v_gene: TRBV6-6
CDR3nt: TGTGCCTTCTCGGACAGTACTAGCACAGATACGCAGTATTTT
CDR3aa: CAFSDSTSTDTQYF

abundance: -
j_gene: TRBJ1-1
d_gene: -
v_gene: TRBV5-4
CDR3nt: TGTGCCAGCAGCTCGAACAGCAGAATTATGAACACTGAAGCTTTCTTT
CDR3aa: CASSSNSRIMNTEAFF

abundance: once
j_gene: TRBJ1-4
d_gene: -
v_gene: TRBV5-1
CDR3nt: TGCGCCAGCAGCTTGGAGGGGTCAGCTAATGAAAAACTGTTTTTT
CDR3aa: CASSLEGSANEKLFF

abundance: -
j_gene: TRBJ1-1
d_gene: -
v_gene: TRBV11-2
CDR3nt: TGTGCCAGCAGCTTAGGGGCAGGGGCGATCACTGAAGCTTTCTTT
CDR3aa: CASSLGAGAITEAFF

abundance: -
j_gene: TRBJ2-3
d_gene: -
v_gene: TRBV7-2
CDR3nt: TGTGCCAGCAGCTTGTATTCGGAATCAGATACGCAGTATTTT
CDR3aa: CASSLYSESDTQYF

abundance: -
j_gene: TRBJ1-2
d_gene: -
v_gene: TRBV18
CDR3nt: TGTGCCAGCTCACAGGATGGGAATTACTATGGCTACACCTTC
CDR3aa: CASSQDGNYYGYTF

abundance: -
j_gene: TRBJ1-2
d_gene: -
v_gene: TRBV11-2
CDR3nt: TGTGCCAGCAGCTTAGGGGCGGGGTATGGCTACACCTTC
CDR3aa: CASSLGAGYGYTF

abundance: -
j_gene: TRBJ1-1
d_gene: -
v_gene: TRBV5-1
CDR3nt: TGCGCCAGCAGCTTGGCCTTGTCGGGGAACACTGAAGCTTTCTTT
CDR3aa: CASSLALSGNTEAFF

abundance: -
j_gene: TRBJ1-6
d_gene: -
v_gene: TRBV27
CDR3nt: TGTGCCAGCAGTTTTACAGGCTCACCCCTCCACTTT
CDR3aa: CASSFTGSPLHF